These 24 T cell receptor beta chains were all obtained from the same sample, sequenced in a study of CD8 T cells in Susac syndrome. Random hexamers were used to reverse transcribe the RNA input (0.5 to 1 ug). MiXCR was run by TCRdb on the immunoSEQ multiplex PCR reads, yielding one entry per CDR3 protein. Of approximately 300,000 distinct CDR3 sequences in the sample, around 89% were seen once. The sequenced material came from CD8+ T cells from PBMCs. These receptors came from a human donor with multiple sclerosis.

This chain connects TRBV6-5 to TRBJ1-2, with 9 bases lining up with TRBD1. CDR1 is MNHEY and CDR2 is SVGAGI in the germline V gene. CDR3 length: 17 amino acids. Trimming cost V 2 bases and J 0 bases; bases outside gene matches: 7. Here the CDR3 DNA reads TGTGCCAGCAGTTACAAGCTTTACAGGGGGCCTAACTATGGCTACACCTTC. Residues: CASSYKLYRGPNYGYTF.

This clonotype was detected once. The chain couples TRBV7-9 to TRBJ2-7; D perhaps matches TRBD2 (8 bases). There are 15 residues in the CDR3. The V end was cut by 5 bases, the J end by 3 bases, with 17 bases between. Per the germline V gene, CDR1 is SEHNR and CDR2 is FQNEAQ (reference sequence). CDR3: CASSPKGAGGYEQYF. CDR3 DNA sequence: TGTGCCAGCAGCCCCAAGGGGGCGGGGGGCTACGAGCAGTACTTC.

The sample holds one count of this clonotype. The chain combines TRBV4-1 with TRBJ2-2; no clear D. CDR1 and CDR2 (germline): MGHRA, YSYEKL. This CDR3 spans 13 amino acids. The V gene lost 1 base and the J gene lost 9 bases, with 9 bases spanning the gap. CDR3 DNA: TGCGCCAGCAGCCAAGGGGTAGGGTGGGAGCTGTTTTTT. This translates into CASSQGVGWELFF.

The rearrangement uses TRBV19 and TRBJ2-7; TRBD1 might be the D (6 bases). This CDR3 has 14 amino acids. Germline CDR1 is LNHDA and CDR2 is SQIVND (reference sequence). The V end lost 3 bases, the J end lost 2 bases, and 11 bases lay between the germline ends. CDR3 amino acids: CASSIYRGTYEQYF. The CDR3 bases are TGTGCCAGTAGTATTTATAGGGGGACCTACGAGCAGTACTTC.

The sample holds a few counts of this clonotype. CDR3 coding DNA: TGCGCCAGCAGCCCGCTGGTCCAAGAGACCCAGTACTTC. The encoded protein is CASSPLVQETQYF. This chain links TRBV4-1 with TRBJ2-5, with no clear D. V lost 4 bases and J 1 base, leaving 7 bases between the germline ends. The germline V gene has CDR1 MGHRA and CDR2 YSYEKL. The CDR3 sequence is 13 residues long.

The chain couples TRBV27 to TRBJ2-7, with 10 bases lining up with TRBD1. CDR3 length: 15 residues. Germline V gene sequence: CDR1 MNHEY, CDR2 SMNVEV (reference sequence). The J segment lost 3 bases and the V segment lost 6 bases, leaving 8 bases of the junction unmatched. CDR3 sequence reads: CASSPTTGGFYEQYF. CDR3 nucleotide sequence: TGTGCCAGCAGCCCCACGACAGGGGGCTTCTACGAGCAGTACTTC.

The chain couples TRBV29-1 to TRBJ2-7; 7 bases are shared with TRBD1. Germline V CDR1 and CDR2: SQVTM, ANQGSEA. The CDR3 length is 13 residues. V gave up 5 bases and J gave up 3 bases; unmatched junction bases: 7. CDR3 protein: CSVLTGSFYEQYF. CDR3 bases: TGCAGCGTTCTGACAGGGAGTTTCTACGAGCAGTACTTC.

The gene calls are TRBV11-2 and TRBJ2-7; TRBD1 agrees at 11 bases. Trimming at V came to 11 bases and at J to 4 bases, leaving 4 bases not matched to a gene. CDR3 length equals 12 residues. Germline V CDR1 and CDR2: SGHAT, FQNNGV. CDR3 DNA: TGTGCCCTAGGACAGGGGGCTTACGAGCAGTACTTC. Amino acids: CALGQGAYEQYF. Together with reference TRBV11-2 and TRBJ2-7, the CDR3 gives the full variable domain: EAGVAQSPRYKIIEKRQSVAFWCNPISGHATLYWYQQILGQGPKLLIQFQNNGVVDDSQLPKDRFSAERLKGVDSTLKIQPAKLEDSAVYLCALGQGAYEQYFGPGTRLTVT.

This sequence joins TRBV28 and TRBJ2-1; 8 bases fit TRBD2. The junction had 14 bases not matched to a gene; V was cut back by 1 base and J by 6 bases. The CDR3 loop spans 18 amino acids. CDR1 and CDR2 (germline): MDHEN, SYDVKM. The CDR3 sequence: CASSLFLPLAGIGNEQFF. The CDR3 nucleotides are TGTGCCAGCAGTTTATTCTTACCGTTAGCGGGGATCGGCAATGAGCAGTTCTTC.

The genes are TRBV23-1 and TRBJ2-7; 11 bases are a match to TRBD1. TRBV23-1 falls under the ORF class, with uncertain function. This CDR3 is 17 amino acids long. V was clipped by 0 bases and J by 3 bases; unmatched bases: 7. The CDR3 here is CASSQSSGGTGGYEQYF. Here the CDR3 DNA reads TGCGCCAGCAGTCAATCGAGCGGGGGGACAGGGGGCTACGAGCAGTACTTC.

V is TRBV11-2 and J is TRBJ2-1; 10 nucleotides line up with TRBD2. In germline, CDR1 is SGHAT, CDR2 FQNNGV. Trimming at V came to 5 bases and at J to 3 bases, leaving 10 bases not matched to a gene. CDR3 size: 17 residues. Here the CDR3 reads CASSLRTSGPLYNEQFF. In DNA, the CDR3 is TGTGCCAGCAGCCTGCGGACTAGCGGTCCCCTCTACAATGAGCAGTTCTTC.

V usage is TRBV2 and J usage is TRBJ2-5; TRBD1 matches 7 bases. Germline CDR1 SNHLY, CDR2 FYNNEI. The CDR3 loop spans 15 amino acids. The V gene end was trimmed by 10 bases and the J gene end by 4 bases; junction bases not matched to a gene: 15. The CDR3 here is CANRRLAGGIETQYF. DNA of the CDR3: TGTGCCAACCGGCGTTTGGCAGGGGGAATAGAGACCCAGTACTTC.

The chain has TRBV20-1 and TRBJ1-1, with D unclear. The V end was cut by 0 bases, the J end by 10 bases, with 9 bases between. Germline assignment: CDR1 DFQATT and CDR2 SNEGSKA (reference sequence). This CDR3 is built from 11 residues. Here the CDR3 reads CSARDGLLAFF. For the CDR3, the DNA is TGCAGTGCTAGAGATGGCCTCTTAGCTTTCTTT.

V gene TRBV20-1 combines with J gene TRBJ2-7; 8 nucleotides align to TRBD1. Germline V gene sequence: CDR1 DFQATT, CDR2 SNEGSKA (reference sequence). Germline trimming cut 2 bases from V and 2 bases from J; bases unmatched to any gene: 8. The CDR3 has 15 residues. Here the CDR3 reads CSARTRDRTTYEQYF. In nucleotides, the CDR3 is TGCAGTGCTAGAACCCGGGACAGGACGACCTACGAGCAGTACTTC.

This chain uses TRBV9 with TRBJ2-2, with D unresolved. The CDR3 spans 12 residues. Between the trimmed V and J ends, which lost 8 bases and 4 bases, there was a span of 9 bases. Germline V gene sequence: CDR1 SGDLS, CDR2 YYNGEE. CDR3 nucleotides: TGTGCCAGTAGTGTGGGCACCGGGGAGCTGTTTTTT. Translating it yields CASSVGTGELFF.

The rearrangement joins TRBV29-1 to TRBJ2-7, with D hard to call. There are 12 residues in the CDR3. Per the germline V gene, CDR1 is SQVTM and CDR2 is ANQGSEA. V dropped 4 bases and J dropped 5 bases, with 12 bases sitting between them. CDR3 region: CSVVSGVDEQYF. CDR3 coding DNA: TGCAGCGTTGTTTCTGGGGTAGACGAGCAGTACTTC.

This chain joins TRBV4-2 and TRBJ2-5; unclear D gene. Germline assignment: CDR1 LGHNA and CDR2 YNFKEQ. This CDR3 is 12 amino acids long. V lost 0 bases, J lost 5 bases, and 4 bases lay in between. The CDR3 here is CASSQDRETQYF. The CDR3 DNA sequence: TGTGCCAGCAGCCAAGATCGGGAGACCCAGTACTTC.

This sequence joins TRBV4-3 and TRBJ2-7, with D possibly TRBD2 on 6 matching bases. The CDR3 runs 15 residues. Germline V gives CDR1 LGHNA, CDR2 YSLEER. The V gene lost 0 bases and the J gene lost 4 bases, with 13 bases spanning the gap. In DNA, the CDR3 is TGCGCCAGCAGCCAAGAGCAGGGCGGGAAATACGAGCAGTACTTC. It specifies CASSQEQGGKYEQYF.

In this sample, this clonotype turned up once. J is TRBJ2-7 and V is TRBV20-1; 7 nucleotides agree with TRBD2. The length of the CDR3 is 13 residues. Trimming took 0 bases from V and 2 from J; bases not matched to a gene: 1. Germline CDR1 DFQATT, CDR2 SNEGSKA (reference sequence). The chain's CDR3 is CSAREGGTYEQYF. DNA of the CDR3: TGCAGTGCTAGAGAGGGAGGGACCTACGAGCAGTACTTC.

CDR3 in amino acids: CATSDSIFSEAFF. For the CDR3, the DNA is TGTGCCACCAGTGACTCCATATTTTCTGAAGCTTTCTTT. The chain employs TRBV24-1 and TRBJ1-1, with D uncertain. V was clipped by 4 bases and J by 6 bases, with 11 bases between them. Per the germline V gene, CDR1 is KGHDR and CDR2 is SFDVKD. There are 13 residues in the CDR3.

This chain uses TRBV28 with TRBJ2-1; the D gene could be TRBD1 or TRBD2 (5 bases each). The length of the CDR3 is 15 residues. CDR1 MDHEN and CDR2 SYDVKM come from the germline V gene. V was pared by 5 bases and J by 9 bases, with 20 bases between. In DNA, the CDR3 is TGTGCCAGCAGTCCCCCGGGGACGATTGGGATTGAGCAGTTCTTC. It translates to CASSPPGTIGIEQFF.

The V call is TRBV7-8, the J call TRBJ1-5; D not resolved. V lost 3 bases to trimming and J lost 9 bases, with 15 bases between them. The CDR3 length is 14 residues. CDR1 SGHVS and CDR2 FQNEAQ come from the germline V gene. The CDR3 loop reads CASSFVRAVGPQHF. The CDR3, as DNA: TGTGCCAGCAGCTTCGTAAGGGCCGTCGGGCCCCAGCATTTT. Based on the CDR3 plus reference TRBV7-8 and TRBJ1-5, the full variable domain is GAGVSQSPRYKVAKRGQDVALRCDPISGHVSLFWYQQALGQGPEFLTYFQNEAQLDKSGLPSDRFFAERPEGSVSTLKIQRTQQEDSAVYLCASSFVRAVGPQHFGDGTRLSIL.

This chain joins TRBV27 and TRBJ2-3; 10 bases align to TRBD2. CDR1 is MNHEY and CDR2 is SMNVEV in the germline V gene (reference sequence). The CDR3 extends over 13 amino acids. The ends lost 7 bases at V and 3 bases at J; junction bases unmatched: 1. CDR3 in amino acids: CASKLAGTDTQYF. The DNA of the CDR3 is TGTGCCAGCAAACTAGCGGGGACAGATACGCAGTATTTT.

The chain recombines TRBV20-1 with TRBJ2-1; 10 bases agree with TRBD2. Germline CDR1 is DFQATT and CDR2 is SNEGSKA (reference sequence). The CDR3 loop spans 17 amino acids. V was pared by 2 bases and J by 7 bases, with 14 bases of the junction left unmatched. The CDR3 loop reads CSARRELGTSARNEQFF. The CDR3 DNA reads as TGCAGTGCTAGAAGAGAACTCGGGACTAGCGCTCGAAATGAGCAGTTCTTC.